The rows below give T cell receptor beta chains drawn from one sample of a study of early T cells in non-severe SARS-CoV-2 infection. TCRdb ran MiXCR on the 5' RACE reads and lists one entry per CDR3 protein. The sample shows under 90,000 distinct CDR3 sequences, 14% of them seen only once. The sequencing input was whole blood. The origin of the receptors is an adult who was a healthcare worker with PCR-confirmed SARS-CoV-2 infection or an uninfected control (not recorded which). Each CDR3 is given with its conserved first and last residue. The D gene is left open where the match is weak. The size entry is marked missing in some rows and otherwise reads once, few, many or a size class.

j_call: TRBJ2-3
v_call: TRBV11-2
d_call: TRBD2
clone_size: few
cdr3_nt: TGTGCCAGCAGTAGCGCCGGGAGGACCACAGATACGCAGTATTTT
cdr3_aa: CASSSAGRTTDTQYF

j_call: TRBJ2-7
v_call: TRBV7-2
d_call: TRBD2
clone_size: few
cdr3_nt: TGTGCCAGCAGCGAGCGACTAGCCCAGCAGTACTTC
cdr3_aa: CASSERLAQQYF

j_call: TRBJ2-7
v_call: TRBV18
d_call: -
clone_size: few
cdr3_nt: TGTGCCACCTCAGTGGGGGCGTCCTCCTACGAGCAGTACTTC
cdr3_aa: CATSVGASSYEQYF

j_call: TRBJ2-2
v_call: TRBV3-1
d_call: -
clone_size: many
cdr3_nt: TGTGCCAGCAGCCAAGCAGAAAACACCGGGGAGCTGTTTTTT
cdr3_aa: CASSQAENTGELFF

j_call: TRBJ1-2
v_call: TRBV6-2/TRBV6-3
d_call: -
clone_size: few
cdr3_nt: TGTGCCAGCAGTTGGGAAGCAACATATGGCTACACCTTC
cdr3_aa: CASSWEATYGYTF

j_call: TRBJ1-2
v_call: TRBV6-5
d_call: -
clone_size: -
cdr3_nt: TGTGCCAGCAGGTCGGACATCCGCTATGGCTACACCTTC
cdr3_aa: CASRSDIRYGYTF

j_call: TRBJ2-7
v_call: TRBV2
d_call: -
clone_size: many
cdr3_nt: TGTGCCAGCAGTAACCGGGACCTACTCTTC
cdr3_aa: CASSNRDLLF

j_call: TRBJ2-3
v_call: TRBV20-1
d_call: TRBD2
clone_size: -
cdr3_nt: TGCAGTGCTAGAGAGGGGGCTAGCGGGCGGGATACGCAGTATTTT
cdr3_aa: CSAREGASGRDTQYF

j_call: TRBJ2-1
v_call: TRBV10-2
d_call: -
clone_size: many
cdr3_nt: TGCGCCAGCAGCGGGGCCATTGAGCAGTTCTTC
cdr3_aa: CASSGAIEQFF

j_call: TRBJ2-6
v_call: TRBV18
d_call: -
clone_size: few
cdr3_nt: TGTGCCAGCTCACCATACACGTTGGGGGCTTCTGGGGCCAACGTCCTGACTTTC
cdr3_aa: CASSPYTLGASGANVLTF

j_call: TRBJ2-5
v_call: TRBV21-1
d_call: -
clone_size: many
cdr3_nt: TGTGCCAGCAGCAAAGGTGTACCCAGCCAAGAGACCCAGTACTTC
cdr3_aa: CASSKGVPSQETQYF

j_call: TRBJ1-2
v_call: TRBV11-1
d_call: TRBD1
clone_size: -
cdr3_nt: TGTGCCAGCAGCCATGGACAGGCCACCCTTTCTAACTATGGCTACACCTTC
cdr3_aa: CASSHGQATLSNYGYTF

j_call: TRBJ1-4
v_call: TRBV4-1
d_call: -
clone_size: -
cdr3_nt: TGCGCCAGCAGCCAAACAGGGGAAAAACTGTTTTTT
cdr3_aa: CASSQTGEKLFF

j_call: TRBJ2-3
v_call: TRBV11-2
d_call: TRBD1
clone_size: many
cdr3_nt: TGTGCCAGCTCTTTCGGGACAGGGGTCGCAGATACGCAGTATTTT
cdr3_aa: CASSFGTGVADTQYF

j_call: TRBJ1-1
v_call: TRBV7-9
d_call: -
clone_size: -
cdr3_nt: TGTGCCAGCAGCTTCGCCTTAAACACTGAAGCTTTCTTT
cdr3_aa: CASSFALNTEAFF

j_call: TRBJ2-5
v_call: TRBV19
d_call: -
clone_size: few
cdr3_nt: TGTGCCAGTTCCAATTTGGGAGAGACCCAGTACTTC
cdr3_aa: CASSNLGETQYF

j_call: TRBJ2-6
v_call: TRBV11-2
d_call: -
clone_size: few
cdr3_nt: TGTGCCAGCAGCTTCCGCTTATCTGGGGCCAACGTCCTGACTTTC
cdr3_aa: CASSFRLSGANVLTF

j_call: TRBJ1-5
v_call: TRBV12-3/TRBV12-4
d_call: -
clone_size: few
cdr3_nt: TGTGCCAGCAGTTTCCAGAGCAATCAGCCCCAGCATTTT
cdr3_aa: CASSFQSNQPQHF

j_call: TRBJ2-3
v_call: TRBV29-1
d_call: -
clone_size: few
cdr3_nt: TGCAGCGTTCGGGGGATCCCAGATACGCAGTATTTT
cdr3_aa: CSVRGIPDTQYF

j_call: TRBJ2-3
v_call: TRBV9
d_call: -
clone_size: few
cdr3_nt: TGTGCCAGCAGCGTAGGGCTAGCCGCTAGCACAGATACGCAGTATTTT
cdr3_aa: CASSVGLAASTDTQYF

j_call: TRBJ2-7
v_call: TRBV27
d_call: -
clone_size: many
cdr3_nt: TGTGCCAGCAGTCCAGAGAGCTCCTACGAGCAGTACTTC
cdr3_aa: CASSPESSYEQYF

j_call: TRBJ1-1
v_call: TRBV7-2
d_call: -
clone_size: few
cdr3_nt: TGTGCCAGCAGCTGGAGGGAGGTGGACACTGAAGCTTTCTTT
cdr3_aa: CASSWREVDTEAFF

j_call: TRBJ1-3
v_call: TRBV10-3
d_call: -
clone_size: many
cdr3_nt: TGTGCCATCAGTGAGGAGAACTCTGGAAACACCATATATTTT
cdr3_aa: CAISEENSGNTIYF

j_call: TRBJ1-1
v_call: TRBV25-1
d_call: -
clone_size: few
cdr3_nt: TGTGCCAGCAAAGGTGGCACTGAAGCTTTCTTT
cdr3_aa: CASKGGTEAFF

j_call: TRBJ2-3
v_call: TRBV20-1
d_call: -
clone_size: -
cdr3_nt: TGCAGTGCTAGAGTTTACGGACAGTTCACAGATACGCAGTATTTT
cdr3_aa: CSARVYGQFTDTQYF

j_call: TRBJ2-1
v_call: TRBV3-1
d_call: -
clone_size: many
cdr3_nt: TGTGCCAGCAGCCCCTCAAGACGAAACAATGAGCAGTTCTTC
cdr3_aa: CASSPSRRNNEQFF

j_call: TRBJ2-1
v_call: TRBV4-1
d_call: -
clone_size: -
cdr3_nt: TGCGCCAGCAGCCAACCTCAAGAAGACCAGTTCTTC
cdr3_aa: CASSQPQEDQFF

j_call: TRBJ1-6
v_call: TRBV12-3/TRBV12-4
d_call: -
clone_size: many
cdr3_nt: TGTGCCAGCAGATCCGACTCCTATAATTCACCCCTCCACTTT
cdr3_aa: CASRSDSYNSPLHF

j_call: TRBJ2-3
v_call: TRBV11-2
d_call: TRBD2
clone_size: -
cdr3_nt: TGTGCCAGCAGCTTAGGCGGGGGGACCACAGATGCGCAGTATTTT
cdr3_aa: CASSLGGGTTDAQYF

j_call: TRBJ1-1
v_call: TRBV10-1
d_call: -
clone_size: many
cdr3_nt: TGCGCCAGCAGTCCCGACAGTGGGCCCGCAGCTTTCTTT
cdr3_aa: CASSPDSGPAAFF

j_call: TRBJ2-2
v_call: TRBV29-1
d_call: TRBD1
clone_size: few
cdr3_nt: TGCAGCGTTGATGACCCGGGACAGGGTGTCACCGGGGAGCTGTTTTTT
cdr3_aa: CSVDDPGQGVTGELFF

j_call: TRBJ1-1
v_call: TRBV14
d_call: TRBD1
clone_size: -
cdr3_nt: TGTGCCAGCAGCCAAGAGGGGACAGGGGGATTGGGCACTGAAGCTTTCTTT
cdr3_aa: CASSQEGTGGLGTEAFF

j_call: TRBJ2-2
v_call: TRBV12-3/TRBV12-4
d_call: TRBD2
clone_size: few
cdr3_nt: TGTGCCAGCAGTTTTTTGACTAGCGGGGCATCCGACACCGGGGAGCTGTTTTTT
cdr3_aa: CASSFLTSGASDTGELFF

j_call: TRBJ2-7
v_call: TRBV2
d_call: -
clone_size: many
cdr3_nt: TGTGCCAGCCTCAATGAGCCGGGACAACGCTCCTACGAGCAGTACTTC
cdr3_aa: CASLNEPGQRSYEQYF

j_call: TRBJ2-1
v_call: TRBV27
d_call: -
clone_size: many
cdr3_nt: TGTGCCAGCAGGACAGTAGTGGATGAGCAGTTCTTC
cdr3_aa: CASRTVVDEQFF

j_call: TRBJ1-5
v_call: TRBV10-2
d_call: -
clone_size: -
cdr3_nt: TGCGCCAGCACCACAGGGAGCAATCAGCCCCAGCATTTT
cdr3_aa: CASTTGSNQPQHF

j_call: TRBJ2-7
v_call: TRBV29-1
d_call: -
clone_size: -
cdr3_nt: TGCAGCGTTGGACTTAGCTCCTACGAGCAGTACTTC
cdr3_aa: CSVGLSSYEQYF

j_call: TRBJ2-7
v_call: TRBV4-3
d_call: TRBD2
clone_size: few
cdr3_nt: TGCGCCAGCAGCCAAGATCCCTCGGCTAGCGGGGGTGGCGAGCAGTACTTC
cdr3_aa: CASSQDPSASGGGEQYF

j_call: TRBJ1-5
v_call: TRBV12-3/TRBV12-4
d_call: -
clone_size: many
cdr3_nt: TGTGCCAGCAGTCCTCAGGGTGGTGGCAATCAGCCCCAGCATTTT
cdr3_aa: CASSPQGGGNQPQHF

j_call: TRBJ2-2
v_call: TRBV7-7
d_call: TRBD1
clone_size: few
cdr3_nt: TGTGCTAGCAGCACCGGACAGGGAGGCAACACCGGGGAGCTGTTTTTT
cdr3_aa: CASSTGQGGNTGELFF

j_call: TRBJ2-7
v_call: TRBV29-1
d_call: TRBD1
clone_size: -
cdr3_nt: TGCAGCGTCGGACAGGGGCCCGCCTACGAGCAGTACTTC
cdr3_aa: CSVGQGPAYEQYF

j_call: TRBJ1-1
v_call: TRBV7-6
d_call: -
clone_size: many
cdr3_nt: TGTGCCAGCAGCTTAGAGGGACCAGCTTTCTTT
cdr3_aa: CASSLEGPAFF

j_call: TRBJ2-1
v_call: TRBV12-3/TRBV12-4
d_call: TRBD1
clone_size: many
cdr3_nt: TGTGCCACCGGACAGGGTACCTACAATGAGCAGTTCTTC
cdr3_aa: CATGQGTYNEQFF

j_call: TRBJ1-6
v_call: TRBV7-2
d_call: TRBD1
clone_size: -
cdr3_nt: TGTGCCAGCAGCCTGAACAGGGGTTTTAGTTCACCCCTCCACTTT
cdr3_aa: CASSLNRGFSSPLHF

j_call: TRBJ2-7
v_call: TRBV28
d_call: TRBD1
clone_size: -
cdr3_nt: TGTGCCAGCAGTCTACCACTGACAGGGGCAGACGAGCAGTACTTC
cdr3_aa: CASSLPLTGADEQYF

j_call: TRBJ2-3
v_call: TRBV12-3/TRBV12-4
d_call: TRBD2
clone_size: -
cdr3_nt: TGTGCCAGCAGCGGACTAGTCCCCGGCACAGATACGCAGTATTTT
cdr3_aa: CASSGLVPGTDTQYF

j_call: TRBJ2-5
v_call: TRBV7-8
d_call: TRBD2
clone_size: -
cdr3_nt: TGTGCCAGCAGCTTGGCTAGCGGGGGGGCAGAGACCCAGTACTTC
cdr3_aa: CASSLASGGAETQYF

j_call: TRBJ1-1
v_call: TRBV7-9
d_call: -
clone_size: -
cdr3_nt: TGTGCCAGCAGCTTAAATGGCATCACTGAAGCTTTCTTT
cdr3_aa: CASSLNGITEAFF

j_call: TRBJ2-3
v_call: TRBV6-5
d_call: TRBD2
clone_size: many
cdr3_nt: TGTGCCAGCAGTTACTCGCGGGCTAGCGGGGGCAAACGCACAGATACGCAGTATTTT
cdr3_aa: CASSYSRASGGKRTDTQYF